There are a few counts of the clone carrying this T cell receptor beta chain. Its antigen is undetermined. Then a second PCR, running about 6 to 12 cycles, was carried out with a sample-barcoded 5' primer and a J-beta primer mix. Tagging of each cDNA molecule was performed by a template-switch adaptor with 12 random nucleotides. TCRdb fed the 5' RACE reads into MiXCR, producing one record per CDR3 protein. The sample carries about 1.8 million distinct CDR3 sequences, roughly 50% recorded once. This sample stems from a study of blood T cells in healthy people across ages. Study findings and constraints: A roughly linear age-dependent decrease characterized TCR beta diversity per million T cells.

V was clipped by 6 bases and J by 2 bases, with 14 bases between them. The CDR3 extends over 14 amino acids. Per the germline V gene, CDR1 is MDHEN and CDR2 is SYDVKM. The sample, around 10 milliliters of peripheral blood, was drawn from each donor. The V and J genes are TRBV28 and TRBJ2-7, with a weak D call TRBD1 (6 bases). The clonotype was recovered from a middle-aged woman in good health. The sample was blood. CDR3 coding DNA: TGTGCCAGCAGACCTCGGGCAGGGGCCTACGAGCAGTACTTC. Protein sequence: CASRPRAGAYEQYF.